This is a list of T cell receptor beta chains from one sample in a study of blood T cell repertoires in COVID-19. Produced via immunoSEQ multiplex PCR; TCRdb's table is partial and in-frame only. This sample has approximately 300,000 clones; approximately 80% occur once, and the top ten carry around 4%. Source material: peripheral blood. The receptors were sampled from a woman in her fifties or sixties with active or convalescent COVID-19. Each CDR3 is given with its conserved first and last residue. Fields, in order: J gene, D gene, V gene, clone size, CDR3 protein, CDR3 DNA. D genes are given only for firm matches. Expanded clones get a size class; other rows say once, few or many, or leave the size out.

>TRBJ2-7|.|TRBV28|.
CASTDRRDTSYEQYF
TGTGCCAGCACCGACCGCCGGGACACCTCCTACGAGCAGTACTTC
>TRBJ1-5|.|TRBV27|.
CASSLDRRNQPQHF
TGTGCCAGCAGTTTAGACAGGAGAAATCAGCCCCAGCATTTT
>TRBJ1-1|.|TRBV28|.
CASSLTVFLTEAFF
TGTGCCAGCAGTTTGACAGTATTCCTAACTGAAGCTTTCTTT
>TRBJ1-4|TRBD1|TRBV7-2|.
CASSSSGTGFNEKLFF
TGTGCCAGCAGCTCCTCCGGGACAGGTTTTAATGAAAAACTGTTTTTT
>TRBJ1-4|.|TRBV6-6|.
CASRMRGNEKLFF
TGTGCCAGCAGGATGAGAGGGAATGAAAAACTGTTTTTT
>TRBJ1-6|.|TRBV6-6|.
CASSAAGNSPLHF
TGTGCCAGCAGTGCGGCGGGAAATTCACCCCTCCACTTT
>TRBJ1-1|.|TRBV19|.
CACVGGIVPEAFF
TGTGCTTGCGTCGGGGGGATTGTCCCTGAAGCTTTCTTT
>TRBJ2-1|TRBD2|TRBV24-1|.
CATSDPREGGEQFF
TGTGCCACCAGTGACCCCCGGGAGGGCGGCGAGCAGTTCTTC
>TRBJ2-3|.|TRBV19|.
CASRDSSTDTQYF
TGTGCCAGTAGGGACAGTTCCACAGATACGCAGTATTTT
>TRBJ2-1|TRBD2|TRBV25-1|.
CASSKTSGRTAFYNEQFF
TGTGCCAGCAGTAAAACTAGCGGGAGGACAGCATTCTACAATGAGCAGTTCTTC
>TRBJ2-7|.|TRBV7-2|.
CASSYRITYEQYF
TGTGCCAGCAGCTACAGGATTACCTACGAGCAGTACTTC
>TRBJ1-2|TRBD1|TRBV19|.
CASSGGTVSYGYTF
TGTGCCAGTAGCGGAGGGACAGTAAGCTATGGCTACACCTTC
>TRBJ1-5|TRBD1|TRBV5-1|few
CASSLTTGVGQPQHF
TGCGCCAGCAGCTTAACAACAGGGGTTGGGCAGCCCCAGCATTTT
>TRBJ1-1|.|TRBV19|.
CASSRDPFGTEAFF
TGTGCCAGTTCGCGGGATCCCTTCGGGACTGAAGCTTTCTTT
>TRBJ1-3|.|TRBV7-9|once
CASSLGAWNTIYF
TGTGCCAGCAGCTTAGGGGCTTGGAACACCATATATTTT
>TRBJ1-5|TRBD1|TRBV5-5|.
CASSLGPGQVDNQPQHF
TGTGCCAGCAGCCTTGGACCCGGACAGGTAGACAATCAGCCCCAGCATTTT
>TRBJ2-1|TRBD2|TRBV5-6|.
CASSLPSGRDNEQFF
TGTGCCAGCAGCTTGCCCAGCGGGAGGGACAATGAGCAGTTCTTC
>TRBJ2-3|.|TRBV14|.
CASSQDLGDTQYF
TGTGCCAGCAGCCAAGATCTGGGAGACACGCAGTATTTT
>TRBJ1-2|.|TRBV6-5|.
CASSKRTDPYGYTF
TGTGCCAGCAGTAAAAGGACAGATCCCTATGGCTACACCTTC
>TRBJ1-5|.|TRBV25-1|.
CASSESAGGNQPQHF
TGTGCCAGCAGTGAATCGGCAGGGGGCAATCAGCCCCAGCATTTT
>TRBJ1-2|.|TRBV6-5|.
CASSYSYSPSYGYTF
TGTGCCAGCAGTTACTCGTACAGCCCCAGCTATGGCTACACCTTC
>TRBJ2-1|TRBD2|TRBV7-9|.
CASSLRLADRGNEQFF
TGTGCCAGCAGCCTTAGACTAGCGGATAGGGGCAATGAGCAGTTCTTC
>TRBJ1-4|TRBD1|TRBV7-9|few
CASSRGQHATNEKLFF
TGTGCCAGCAGCCGGGGACAGCATGCAACTAATGAAAAACTGTTTTTT
>TRBJ2-7|.|TRBV12-5|.
CASGLRPGYEQYF
TGTGCTAGTGGTTTGCGACCGGGCTACGAGCAGTACTTC
>TRBJ2-7|TRBD1|TRBV6-1|few
CASSEWGQGAYEQYF
TGTGCCAGCAGTGAATGGGGACAGGGGGCCTACGAGCAGTACTTC
>TRBJ1-2|TRBD1|TRBV28|once
CASSFSDRGPNYGYTF
TGTGCCAGCAGTTTTTCGGACAGGGGTCCTAACTATGGCTACACCTTC
>TRBJ1-3|TRBD1|TRBV19|.
CASKTGEYGNTIYF
TGTGCCAGTAAGACAGGGGAGTACGGAAACACCATATATTTT
>TRBJ2-5|TRBD2|TRBV6-5|.
CASSHGAGGGETQYF
TGTGCCAGCAGTCACGGCGCGGGAGGGGGCGAGACCCAGTACTTC
>TRBJ2-7|TRBD1|TRBV28|.
CASSQAGTGGDEQYF
TGTGCCAGCAGTCAGGCCGGGACAGGGGGCGACGAGCAGTACTTC
>TRBJ2-5|.|TRBV9|few
CASSRTARGETQYF
TGTGCCAGCAGCCGTACAGCAAGGGGAGAGACCCAGTACTTC
>TRBJ1-5|.|TRBV13|.
CASSSVNQPQHF
TGTGCCAGCAGCTCAGTGAATCAGCCCCAGCATTTT
>TRBJ1-1|TRBD1|TRBV6-6|.
CASSPAPGQGAGTEAFF
TGTGCCAGCAGTCCCGCTCCGGGACAGGGGGCGGGCACTGAAGCTTTCTTT
>TRBJ1-1|TRBD1|TRBV5-4|.
CASSALTGVYTEAFF
TGTGCCAGCAGCGCCTTGACAGGGGTGTATACTGAAGCTTTCTTT
>TRBJ1-4|.|TRBV27|.
CASTRQPGAANEKLFF
TGTGCCAGCACCCGACAGCCAGGGGCGGCTAATGAAAAACTGTTTTTT
>TRBJ1-1|.|TRBV2|.
CASNRQYTEAFF
TGTGCCAGCAATAGACAGTACACTGAAGCTTTCTTT
>TRBJ1-6|.|TRBV12-5|.
CASGDSRISNSPLHF
TGTGCTAGTGGTGACTCGCGCATTTCTAATTCACCCCTCCACTTT
>TRBJ2-7|TRBD2|TRBV5-4|.
CASSPGLAGGYEQYF
TGTGCCAGCAGCCCTGGACTAGCGGGAGGGTACGAGCAGTACTTC
>TRBJ1-1|TRBD1|TRBV10-3|.
CAIAGQGNTEAFF
TGTGCCATAGCGGGACAGGGGAACACTGAAGCTTTCTTT
>TRBJ2-3|.|TRBV28|.
CASSSPDRKHRLSTDTQYF
TGTGCCAGCAGTTCCCCAGACAGAAAACATCGCCTTAGCACAGATACGCAGTATTTT
>TRBJ2-7|.|TRBV20-1|many
CSASPLTEQYF
TGCAGTGCTAGTCCGCTAACCGAGCAGTACTTC
>TRBJ2-7|TRBD1|TRBV6-2/TRBV6-3|.
CASSRSGQSYEQYF
TGTGCCAGCAGCCGCTCGGGACAGTCCTACGAGCAGTACTTC
>TRBJ1-1|.|TRBV15|few
CATSTGRAVEAFF
TGTGCCACCAGCACGGGGAGGGCAGTTGAAGCTTTCTTT
>TRBJ2-1|.|TRBV4-1|.
CASSRKTPGVDYEQFF
TGCGCCAGCAGCCGAAAGACACCCGGCGTCGATTATGAGCAGTTCTTC
>TRBJ2-5|TRBD2|TRBV28|.
CAVAGEGQETQYF
TGTGCCGTAGCGGGAGAGGGGCAAGAGACCCAGTACTTC
>TRBJ2-6|.|TRBV13|.
CASSLGSSGANVLTF
TGTGCCAGCAGCTTAGGGAGCTCTGGGGCCAACGTCCTGACTTTC
>TRBJ2-7|.|TRBV4-1|.
CASSPTSQKQGRSSYEQYF
TGCGCCAGCAGCCCAACTTCCCAGAAACAGGGCAGGTCGTCGTACGAGCAGTACTTC
>TRBJ1-1|.|TRBV6-5|.
CASSSGSTEAFF
TGTGCCAGCAGTTCTGGGAGCACTGAAGCTTTCTTT
>TRBJ2-7|TRBD2|TRBV7-3|few
CASSLTPGGEQYF
TGTGCCAGCAGCTTAACTCCGGGGGGCGAGCAGTACTTC
>TRBJ1-5|.|TRBV19|.
CASSIFQASNQPQHF
TGTGCCAGTAGTATATTCCAGGCGAGCAATCAGCCCCAGCATTTT
>TRBJ2-1|TRBD2|TRBV7-3|.
CASSLTGREIYNEQFF
TGTGCCAGCAGCTTAACAGGGAGGGAGATCTACAATGAGCAGTTCTTC